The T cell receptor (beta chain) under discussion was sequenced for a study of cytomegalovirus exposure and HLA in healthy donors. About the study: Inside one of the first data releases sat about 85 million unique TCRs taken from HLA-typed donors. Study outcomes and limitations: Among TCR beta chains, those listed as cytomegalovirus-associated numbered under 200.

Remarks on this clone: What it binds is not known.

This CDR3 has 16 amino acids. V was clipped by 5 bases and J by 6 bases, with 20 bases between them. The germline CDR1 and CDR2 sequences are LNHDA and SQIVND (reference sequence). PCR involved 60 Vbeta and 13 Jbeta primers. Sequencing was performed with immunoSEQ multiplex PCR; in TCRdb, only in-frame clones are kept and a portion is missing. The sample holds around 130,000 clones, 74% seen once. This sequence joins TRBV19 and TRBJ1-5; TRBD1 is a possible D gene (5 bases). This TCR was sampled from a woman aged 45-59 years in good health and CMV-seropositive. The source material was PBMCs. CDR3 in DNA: TGTGCCAGTAGTCCCAGGGCGCCTACGGGTTCTCAGCCCCAGCATTTT. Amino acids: CASSPRAPTGSQPQHF.